Each of the 32 T cell receptor beta chains below was sequenced from the same sample in a study of identifying expanded T cells in peripheral blood. TCRdb's table, derived via immunoSEQ multiplex PCR, lists solely in-frame clones and lacks some. The table shows roughly 61,000 clones, with roughly 87% occurring only once. Sequencing used blood. These receptors all come from a person aged 18 to 70 in good health.

The genes are TRBV27 and TRBJ2-1, with D tentatively TRBD2 (6 bases). Germline lookup yields CDR1 MNHEY and CDR2 SMNVEV (reference sequence). The length of the CDR3 is 10 residues. Trimming removed 8 bases from V and 7 bases from J, with 6 bases in between. The CDR3 DNA sequence: TGTGCCAGCGGAGGGAATGAGCAGTTCTTC. Its translation is CASGGNEQFF.

The chain is built from TRBV11-2 and TRBJ2-7, with D maybe TRBD1 (5 bases). CDR3 length equals 14 residues. Trimming took off 2 bases at V and 3 bases at J, with 11 bases between the two ends. CDR1 and CDR2 (germline): SGHAT, FQNNGV. The CDR3 spells CASSLSQGFYEQYF. DNA of the CDR3: TGTGCCAGCAGCTTAAGCCAGGGATTCTACGAGCAGTACTTC.

The rearrangement uses TRBV19 and TRBJ2-1, with 10 nucleotides matching TRBD2. V shed 4 bases and J 3 bases; nucleotides not matched to a gene: 3. CDR3 size: 15 residues. Germline loops: CDR1 LNHDA, CDR2 SQIVND (reference sequence). For the CDR3, the DNA is TGTGCCAGTAGTACACTAGCGGGGTTCTACAATGAGCAGTTCTTC. Amino acid sequence: CASSTLAGFYNEQFF.

The chain is built from TRBV4-2 and TRBJ2-4; D is undetermined. The CDR3 runs to 14 residues. V lost 0 bases and J lost 1, with 4 bases in between. Germline CDR1 and CDR2: LGHNA and YNFKEQ. CDR3 nucleotide sequence: TGTGCCAGCAGCCAAGATCACGCCAAAAACATTCAGTACTTC. Amino acids: CASSQDHAKNIQYF.

The chain has TRBV7-8 and TRBJ2-7; 10 nucleotides align to TRBD1. This CDR3 has 17 amino acids. Germline lookup yields CDR1 SGHVS and CDR2 FQNEAQ. The V gene end was trimmed by 5 bases and the J gene end by 4 bases; junction bases not matched to a gene: 14. CDR3 DNA sequence: TGTGCCAGCAGCCGTCCCGACGAGGACAGGGGGAGGTACGAGCAGTACTTC. This codes for CASSRPDEDRGRYEQYF.

This sequence joins TRBV30 and TRBJ2-1; TRBD2 aligns across 10 bases. Trimming at V came to 4 bases and at J to 2 bases, leaving 5 bases not matched to a gene. This CDR3 region has 15 residues. Per the germline V gene, CDR1 is GTSNPN and CDR2 is SVGIG (reference sequence). This chain's CDR3 is CAWTHLAGAYNEQFF. For the CDR3, the DNA is TGTGCCTGGACCCATCTAGCGGGGGCCTACAATGAGCAGTTCTTC.

The J gene is TRBJ2-7, the V gene TRBV2; D is unresolved. CDR3 length: 11 amino acids. Germline CDR1 SNHLY, CDR2 FYNNEI. The V and J ends lost 7 bases and 6 bases respectively, with 10 bases between them. The CDR3 bases are TGTGCCAGCACGTGGGGTCCCGAGCAGTACTTC. This gives the protein CASTWGPEQYF. Combining the CDR3 with reference TRBV2 and TRBJ2-7 gives the whole variable domain EPEVTQTPSHQVTQMGQEVILRCVPISNHLYFYWYRQILGQKVEFLVSFYNNEISEKSEIFDDQFSVERPDGSNFTLKIRSTKLEDSAMYFCASTWGPEQYFGPGTRLTVT.

In this sample, this clone is large. At the DNA level, this CDR3 is encoded by other sequences in the same sample as well. CDR3 nucleotides: TGTGCCAGCTCACCTAGACAGGCCACTTCCTACGAGCAGTACTTC. Protein: CASSPRQATSYEQYF. The genes are TRBV18 and TRBJ2-7; D is possibly TRBD1 (6 bases). This CDR3 comprises 15 residues. Per the germline V gene, CDR1 is KGHSH and CDR2 is LQKENI. The V end was cut by 3 bases, the J end by 1 base, with 13 bases between.

The rearrangement links TRBV30 to TRBJ1-6; D is perhaps TRBD1 (5 bases). The V and J ends lost 0 bases and 10 bases respectively, with 16 bases between them. Germline assignment: CDR1 GTSNPN and CDR2 SVGIG (reference sequence). The CDR3 covers 15 residues. CDR3 coding DNA: TGTGCCTGGAGTGTAGGGCAGGGTTCTCGGTCACCCCTCCACTTT. Translated, it gives CAWSVGQGSRSPLHF.

The rearrangement joins TRBV21-1 to TRBJ1-2. TRBV21-1 is flagged as a pseudogene. This CDR3 is built from 17 residues. CDR3 sequence reads: CARKRRFGGKETHGYTF. CDR3 nucleotide sequence: TGTGCCAGAAAGCGGAGGTTCGGGGGGAAAGAGACACATGGCTACACCTTC.

The chain employs TRBV10-2 and TRBJ2-2, with a tentative D call TRBD1 (6 bases). V lost 0 bases to trimming and J lost 5 bases, with 13 bases between them. The CDR3 is 16 amino acids. Germline values: CDR1 WSHSY, CDR2 SAAADI. CDR3 in DNA: TGCGCCAGCAGTGAGTCGATCGGGACAAGGACCGGGGAGCTGTTTTTT. Amino acids: CASSESIGTRTGELFF.

The chain combines TRBV29-1 with TRBJ2-3; unclear D gene. Per germline, CDR1 SQVTM and CDR2 ANQGSEA. V was cut by 6 bases and J by 7 bases, with 17 bases left in between. CDR3 size: 13 residues. The CDR3 bases are TGCAGCGTCGTTTTAAGACCATCGCATACGCAGTATTTT. It encodes CSVVLRPSHTQYF.

The CDR3 sequence is CASSISDTDEQYF. CDR3 bases: TGTGCCAGCAGTATTTCAGACACCGACGAGCAGTACTTC. This chain joins TRBV6-5 and TRBJ2-7, with unresolved D. From germline, CDR1 is MNHEY and CDR2 SVGAGI. The V and J ends lost 5 bases and 5 bases respectively, with 13 bases between them. CDR3 length: 13 amino acids.

This chain links TRBV15 with TRBJ2-7; 9 nucleotides match TRBD2. The CDR3 has 14 residues. V lost 5 bases to trimming and J lost 2 bases; unmatched junction nucleotides: 4. CDR1 LNHNV and CDR2 YYDKDF come from the germline V gene (reference sequence). CDR3 nucleotide sequence: TGTGCCACCAGCCGGGCGGGAGGGACCTACGAGCAGTACTTC. It encodes CATSRAGGTYEQYF.

V gene TRBV9 combines with J gene TRBJ2-7; D might be TRBD2 (5 bases). Trimming left V 4 bases short and J 5 bases short, with 16 bases between. This CDR3 region has 14 residues. Per the germline V gene, CDR1 is SGDLS and CDR2 is YYNGEE. The CDR3 sequence is CASSPRGPRNEQYF. As DNA, the CDR3 is TGTGCCAGCAGCCCTCGCGGGCCTAGGAACGAGCAGTACTTC.

The chain combines TRBV9 with TRBJ1-2, with a weak D call TRBD1 (5 bases). This CDR3 is built from 11 residues. Trimming cost V 9 bases and J 6 bases, with 12 bases left between them. Germline V gives CDR1 SGDLS, CDR2 YYNGEE. The CDR3 DNA follows: TGTGCCACCGAGGGGACCCATGGCTACACCTTC. Its protein is CATEGTHGYTF.

The chain combines TRBV6-1 with TRBJ1-1, with 8 positions matching TRBD1. Trimming at V came to 6 bases and at J to 2 bases, leaving 2 bases not matched to a gene. The CDR3 spans 13 residues. Germline CDR1 reads MNHNS; CDR2 reads SASEGT. The DNA of the CDR3 is TGTGCCAGCAGGCAGGGGGCAAACACTGAAGCTTTCTTT. Protein: CASRQGANTEAFF.

The chain couples TRBV9 to TRBJ2-7, with 8 nucleotides matching TRBD2. V lost 0 bases and J lost 1; bases outside the gene matches: 3. Per germline, CDR1 SGDLS and CDR2 YYNGEE. The CDR3 has 15 residues. The CDR3 DNA is TGTGCCAGCAGCGTAGCGGGAGGGTTATCCTACGAGCAGTACTTC. Amino acids: CASSVAGGLSYEQYF.

This chain connects TRBV7-2 to TRBJ1-4; tentatively, D is TRBD1 (6 bases). V was shortened by 5 bases and J by 6 bases, with 19 bases between the two germline ends. CDR1 and CDR2 (germline): SGHTA, FQGNSA. The CDR3 length is 16 residues. The CDR3 coding sequence is TGTGCCAGCAGCCCCCAGGGGCCCCAACCTTATGAAAAACTGTTTTTT. Amino acids: CASSPQGPQPYEKLFF.

Concerning this clone: Sequence at one end of the junction differs from germline and may be a read error. V and J are TRBV7-3 and TRBJ1-3; D might be TRBD1 (5 bases). Germline-derived CDR1 and CDR2 are SGHTA and FQGTGA. The CDR3 is 12 residues long. In nucleotides, the CDR3 is TGTGCCAGCAGCTTAAGGGGCAGGGTAGAGTTATTT. It is translated as CASSLRGRVELF.

The J gene is TRBJ2-3, the V gene TRBV19; 12 positions agree with TRBD2. The CDR3 consists of 16 residues. V shed 3 bases, J shed 2 bases, and the junction held 3 bases outside the gene matches. Germline values: CDR1 LNHDA, CDR2 SQIVND (reference sequence). CDR3 DNA: TGTGCCAGTAGTATCCCTAGCGGGAGGGACACAGATACGCAGTATTTT. Residues: CASSIPSGRDTDTQYF.

This chain joins TRBV29-1 and TRBJ1-2; 12 nucleotides line up with TRBD1. Losses at the gene ends were 4 bases for V and 8 bases for J; bases not matched to a gene: 8. CDR3 length: 14 residues. Germline-derived CDR1 and CDR2 are SQVTM and ANQGSEA. CDR3 nucleotide sequence: TGCAGCGTTGGTCCGGGACAGGGGGCGGGAGGCTACACCTTC. It encodes CSVGPGQGAGGYTF.

The chain couples TRBV5-6 to TRBJ1-3; no clear D gene. This CDR3 is built from 15 residues. CDR1 and CDR2 (germline): SGHDT, YYEEEE. V was clipped by 1 base and J by 0 bases, with 8 bases between them. Here the CDR3 reads CASSLKATSGNTIYF. CDR3 DNA sequence: TGTGCCAGCAGCTTGAAGGCCACCTCTGGAAACACCATATATTTT.

The J gene is TRBJ2-6, the V gene TRBV5-4, with D tentatively TRBD1 (5 bases). CDR1 SGHNT and CDR2 YYREEE come from the germline V gene (reference sequence). This CDR3 has 16 amino acids. V lost 4 bases to trimming and J lost 1 base, with 12 bases between them. Here the CDR3 reads CASSRGAGSGANVLTF. CDR3 sequence (DNA): TGTGCCAGCAGCAGGGGCGCAGGGTCTGGGGCCAACGTCCTGACTTTC.

The gene calls are TRBV19 and TRBJ1-1, with TRBD1 matching 7 bases. The CDR3 sequence is 14 residues long. Trimming cost V 7 bases and J 3 bases; bases outside gene matches: 8. CDR1 LNHDA and CDR2 SQIVND come from the germline V gene (reference sequence). CDR3 residues: CASMSGGPYTEAFF. As DNA, the CDR3 is TGTGCCAGTATGTCAGGGGGGCCGTACACTGAAGCTTTCTTT.

V and J are TRBV10-3 and TRBJ2-3; 8 bases line up with TRBD2. The CDR3 is 16 amino acids. Germline-derived CDR1 and CDR2 are ENHRY and SYGVKD. V lost 2 bases, J lost 6 bases, and 10 bases stayed unmatched. Here the CDR3 reads CAISESGSGPIDTQYF. The CDR3 bases are TGTGCCATCAGTGAGAGCGGGAGTGGGCCCATCGATACGCAGTATTTT.

This clone was detected once. The chain links TRBV21-1 to TRBJ2-5. TRBV21-1 is noted as a pseudogene. This CDR3 has 15 residues. The CDR3 protein is CASSSRAFPKETQYF. CDR3 DNA sequence: TGTGCCAGCAGCTCTAGGGCCTTCCCCAAAGAGACCCAGTACTTC.

The rearrangement links TRBV29-1 to TRBJ2-5; TRBD2 agrees at 9 bases. Germline V lookup: CDR1 SQVTM, CDR2 ANQGSEA. The CDR3 is 14 residues long. Unmatched junction bases numbered 7, after V lost 6 bases and J lost 2 bases. Written as DNA, the CDR3 is TGCAGCGTCATAGCGGGAGCGGTTCAAGAGACCCAGTACTTC. Amino acid sequence: CSVIAGAVQETQYF.

The genes are TRBV5-1 and TRBJ2-5, with a tentative D call TRBD2 (6 bases). Germline CDR1 and CDR2: SGHRS and YFSETQ. With 2 bases removed from V and 3 bases from J, the gap between germline ends came to 17 bases. The CDR3 runs 16 residues. CDR3 protein: CASSFNVPSEEETQYF. The CDR3 region has the DNA TGCGCCAGCAGCTTTAACGTCCCTAGCGAAGAAGAGACCCAGTACTTC.

The chain carries TRBV5-1 and TRBJ2-1; TRBD1 matches at 9 bases. The CDR3 extends over 17 amino acids. V trimming: 6 bases; J trimming: 1 base; junction bases outside the gene matches: 11. Germline V gene sequence: CDR1 SGHRS, CDR2 YFSETQ. The CDR3 region has the DNA TGCGCCAGCACCTCCACAGGGGGCGAAGAATCCTACAATGAGCAGTTCTTC. It is translated as CASTSTGGEESYNEQFF.

This clone was found once. V gene TRBV9 combines with J gene TRBJ2-1; D is ambiguous. V gave up 0 bases and J gave up 9 bases, with 10 bases separating them. In germline, CDR1 is SGDLS, CDR2 YYNGEE. The CDR3 contains 13 residues. The CDR3 sequence is CASSVGILGEQFF. DNA for the CDR3: TGTGCCAGCAGCGTAGGGATTTTAGGTGAGCAGTTCTTC.

The chain recombines TRBV6-1 with TRBJ2-7, with unresolved D. Germline-derived CDR1 and CDR2 are MNHNS and SASEGT. The CDR3 runs 11 residues. Trimming took off 1 base at V and 4 bases at J, with 2 bases between the two ends. For the CDR3, the DNA is TGTGCCAGCAGTGAAGGTTACGAGCAGTACTTC. Its protein product is CASSEGYEQYF.